The 17 T cell receptor beta chains presented below share a single source sample, sequenced in a study of brain T cells in children with intractable seizures. Measured with immunoSEQ multiplex PCR; TCRdb has only the in-frame clones, and not every one. This sample carries 88,000 or so clones, under 95% of them seen once, and the ten largest clones take approximately 25%. The specimen comprised peripheral blood, sampled at surgery. These receptors all come from a girl between 2 and 10 years old with Rasmussen encephalitis and intractable seizures.

The chain recombines TRBV27 with TRBJ1-6; D gene unclear. Trimming removed 5 bases at V and 2 bases at J, with 7 bases between. There are 14 residues in the CDR3. Germline CDR1 is MNHEY and CDR2 is SMNVEV (reference sequence). CDR3 residues: CASSRPAYNSPLHF. The CDR3 coding sequence is TGTGCCAGCAGTAGACCTGCCTATAATTCACCCCTCCACTTT.

CDR3 bases: TGTGCCAGCAGTTACTCGGTGTTAAGGGCAGATACGCAGTATTTT. This gives the protein CASSYSVLRADTQYF. This chain uses TRBV6-5 with TRBJ2-3, with no clear D. Germline CDR1 reads MNHEY; CDR2 reads SVGAGI. This CDR3 comprises 15 residues. V lost 0 bases to trimming and J lost 4 bases, with 11 bases between them.

The V and J genes are TRBV2 and TRBJ1-1; 9 bases match TRBD1. The CDR3 runs to 14 residues. Germline-derived CDR1 and CDR2 are SNHLY and FYNNEI. J lost 4 bases, V lost 7 bases, and 7 bases had no gene match. This chain's CDR3 is CASKGDRVATEAFF. CDR3 bases: TGTGCCAGCAAAGGGGACAGGGTCGCCACTGAAGCTTTCTTT.

The chain employs TRBV4-1 and TRBJ2-1; no clear D gene. CDR1 MGHRA and CDR2 YSYEKL come from the germline V gene. The CDR3 has 16 residues. V was cut by 4 bases and J by 4 bases, with 17 bases left in between. CDR3 loop: CASSRVQGLRYNEQFF. The CDR3, as DNA: TGCGCCAGCAGCCGTGTCCAAGGGCTTAGATACAATGAGCAGTTCTTC.

The V and J genes are TRBV5-5 and TRBJ1-3; 7 bases line up with TRBD1. CDR3 length equals 15 residues. The ends lost 2 bases at V and 4 bases at J; junction bases unmatched: 6. Germline V lookup: CDR1 SGHKS, CDR2 YYEKEE (reference sequence). The DNA of the CDR3 is TGTGCCAGCAGCTTTAAGGGGGCGGAAGGAAACACCATATATTTT. Its protein is CASSFKGAEGNTIYF. The whole variable domain, remainder taken from reference TRBV5-5 and TRBJ1-3, is DAGVTQSPTHLIKTRGQQVTLRCSPISGHKSVSWYQQVLGQGPQFIFQYYEKEERGRGNFPDRFSARQFPNYSSELNVNALLLGDSALYLCASSFKGAEGNTIYFGEGSWLTVV.

CDR3 residues: CASSTPPGAGNEQFF. In DNA form, the CDR3 reads TGTGCCAGCAGCACCCCCCCAGGGGCTGGCAATGAGCAGTTCTTC. V gene TRBV6-5 combines with J gene TRBJ2-1; tentatively, D is TRBD1 (6 bases). V was trimmed by 6 bases and J by 6 bases, leaving 18 bases between them. Germline V gives CDR1 MNHEY, CDR2 SVGAGI. The CDR3 is 15 residues long.

This sequence joins TRBV19 and TRBJ1-6, with TRBD1 as a possible D gene (6 bases). Trimming left V 3 bases short and J 7 bases short, with 13 bases between. CDR1 and CDR2 (germline): LNHDA, SQIVND (reference sequence). This CDR3 has 15 residues. The CDR3 is CASSIITGMNSPLHF. The CDR3 coding sequence is TGTGCCAGTAGTATCATCACAGGGATGAATTCACCCCTCCACTTT.

The V and J genes are TRBV14 and TRBJ1-2; D is possibly TRBD1 (5 bases). From germline, CDR1 is SGHDN and CDR2 FVKESK. The CDR3 consists of 17 residues. The V and J ends lost 2 bases and 4 bases respectively, with 20 bases between them. The CDR3 bases are TGTGCCAGCAGCCAACTGGACGGAGCGCGGACATTCTATGGCTACACCTTC. Its protein is CASSQLDGARTFYGYTF.

This clone was detected once. The chain links TRBV19 to TRBJ2-1; 10 bases line up with TRBD2. This CDR3 comprises 14 residues. Trimming cost V 5 bases and J 5 bases; bases outside gene matches: 3. Germline loops: CDR1 LNHDA, CDR2 SQIVND (reference sequence). The CDR3 DNA reads as TGTGCCAGTAGTTCCCTAGCGGGAGACAATGAGCAGTTCTTC. As protein: CASSSLAGDNEQFF. Full variable domain (missing parts from reference TRBV19 and TRBJ2-1): DGGITQSPKYLFRKEGQNVTLSCEQNLNHDAMYWYRQDPGQGLRLIYYSQIVNDFQKGDIAEGYSVSREKKESFPLTVTSAQKNPTAFYLCASSSLAGDNEQFFGPGTRLTVL.

The rearrangement joins TRBV18 to TRBJ1-2, with D uncertain. Trimming cost V 0 bases and J 5 bases, with 10 bases left between them. The CDR3 totals 14 residues. Germline V gene lookup returns CDR1 KGHSH and CDR2 LQKENI. CDR3 sequence reads: CASSPPDGLYGYTF. CDR3 in DNA: TGTGCCAGCTCACCACCGGACGGATTATATGGCTACACCTTC.

V usage is TRBV6-6 and J usage is TRBJ1-1; D is perhaps TRBD1 (5 bases). The CDR3 is made up of 14 amino acids. Germline V gives CDR1 MNHNY, CDR2 SVGAGI (reference sequence). Deletions cut 2 bases from V and 2 bases from J, with 9 bases between. CDR3 bases: TGTGCCAGCAGTTACCGAGGGGCTAACACTGAAGCTTTCTTT. Translating gives CASSYRGANTEAFF.

V usage is TRBV30 and J usage is TRBJ2-3; possible D gene TRBD2, 5 bases. V lost 5 bases and J lost 2, with 11 bases in between. Germline loops: CDR1 GTSNPN, CDR2 SVGIG (reference sequence). This CDR3 is built from 13 residues. In nucleotides, the CDR3 is TGTGCCTGGTCGGGAACCCACACAGATACGCAGTATTTT. As protein: CAWSGTHTDTQYF. Supplemented by reference TRBV30 and TRBJ2-3, the full variable domain reads SQTIHQWPATLVQPVGSPLSLECTVEGTSNPNLYWYRQAAGRGLQLLFYSVGIGQISSEVPQNLSASRPQDRQFILSSKKLLLSDSGFYLCAWSGTHTDTQYFGPGTRLTVL.

The CDR3 region is CSVGRGGNEQFF. In nucleotides, the CDR3 is TGCAGCGTTGGTAGGGGGGGCAATGAGCAGTTCTTC. V is TRBV29-1 and J is TRBJ2-1, with D possibly TRBD2 on 7 matching bases. The germline V gene has CDR1 SQVTM and CDR2 ANQGSEA. The CDR3 runs to 12 residues. Trimming stripped 4 bases from V and 6 bases from J, with 10 bases between.

Written as DNA, the CDR3 is TGTGCCAGCAGCTTAGGGACCGGGACTAGCGGGAGCTACGAGCAGTACTTC. Translation: CASSLGTGTSGSYEQYF. J is TRBJ2-7 and V is TRBV7-6; TRBD2 agrees at 14 bases. V lost 1 base to trimming and J lost 3 bases; unmatched junction nucleotides: 5. The CDR3 contains 17 residues. Germline V gene sequence: CDR1 SGHVS, CDR2 FNYEAQ.

The genes are TRBV7-2 and TRBJ1-6; perhaps TRBD1 as D (6 bases). Trimming took off 3 bases at V and 4 bases at J, with 10 bases between the two ends. Looked up from germline, CDR1 is SGHTA and CDR2 is FQGNSA. The CDR3 is made up of 15 amino acids. The CDR3 DNA sequence: TGTGCCAGCAGCTTCGTAGGGGGGTATAATTCACCCCTCCACTTT. This encodes CASSFVGGYNSPLHF.

This clone has just one count. V gene TRBV3-1 (or the pseudogene TRBV3-2) combines with J gene TRBJ2-5; D gene uncertain. The V and J ends lost 1 base and 1 base respectively, with 7 bases between them. Germline V gives CDR1 LGHDT, CDR2 YNNKEL (reference sequence). The CDR3 covers 14 residues. This CDR3 reads CASSQGWGQETQYF. The CDR3 DNA is TGTGCCAGCAGCCAAGGGTGGGGCCAAGAGACCCAGTACTTC.

This chain links TRBV2 with TRBJ2-5; TRBD2 matches at 11 bases. V was clipped by 10 bases and J by 2 bases; unmatched bases: 12. CDR3 size: 16 residues. The germline CDR1 and CDR2 sequences are SNHLY and FYNNEI. The CDR3 loop is CATTALLAGGQETQYF. Here the CDR3 DNA reads TGTGCCACAACCGCCCTTTTAGCGGGGGGGCAAGAGACCCAGTACTTC. The complete variable domain, with remaining parts taken from reference TRBV2 and TRBJ2-5, reads EPEVTQTPSHQVTQMGQEVILRCVPISNHLYFYWYRQILGQKVEFLVSFYNNEISEKSEIFDDQFSVERPDGSNFTLKIRSTKLEDSAMYFCATTALLAGGQETQYFGPGTRLLVL.